This T cell receptor (beta chain) was recorded in a study of T cells in Graves' hyperthyroidism and ophthalmopathy. The germline CDR1 and CDR2 sequences are SQVTM and ANQGSEA. This CDR3 is built from 10 residues. V was clipped by 6 bases and J by 5 bases, with 7 bases between them. TCR beta CDR3 region amplification was performed from RNA transcripts. The primer set for the first-round RT-PCR of the TCR CDR3 was HTBI. TCRdb independently ran MiXCR on the multiplex PCR reads; one entry per CDR3 protein. The repertoire includes about 640,000 distinct CDR3 sequences, less than 25% of them detected once, and 34% sits in the top ten.

The sequence was obtained from a man aged 25-40 years with Graves' ophthalmopathy. This chain connects TRBV29-1 to TRBJ1-2; the D gene is possibly TRBD1 (5 bases). Sequenced material: blood. CDR3 loop: CSVGEYGYTF. The CDR3 DNA reads TGCAGCGTGGGGGAGTATGGCTACACCTTC.